This T cell receptor (beta chain) stems from a study of cytomegalovirus exposure and HLA in healthy donors. Across the study: Some 85 million unique TCRs from HLA-typed donors were held in an early data release. Study-wide findings and caveats: Researchers had no immune exposure information except CMV serostatus available. Reportedly, fewer N-insertions than the roughly 700-donor mean appeared in an Asian-associated ancestry cluster in a later analysis.

Germline V CDR1 and CDR2: LNHDA, SQIVND (reference sequence). V gave up 7 bases and J gave up 6 bases, with 16 bases separating them. The length of the CDR3 is 14 residues. Of note for this clone: Antigen unknown.

PCR was performed using 60 Vbeta and 13 Jbeta primers. The table came from immunoSEQ multiplex PCR; TCRdb's copy has only in-frame clones and leaves some out. The sample carries about 190,000 clones, roughly 81% recorded once. Donors showed nominal health when sampled, although they likely had unrecorded immune exposures. This chain links TRBV19 with TRBJ1-3, with no clear D. The clonotype comes from a woman in her 30s in good health and CMV-seropositive. Sequencing was performed on PBMCs. The CDR3 bases are TGTGCCAGTACCGACCCTGCCTGGGCAAACACCATATATTTT. Its protein product is CASTDPAWANTIYF.